The rows below give T cell receptor beta chains drawn from one sample of a study of T cell responses to AZD1222 COVID-19 vaccine. Sequenced by immunoSEQ multiplex PCR; TCRdb stores in-frame clones only, minus some. The sample yields around 99,000 clones, 70% to 90% seen once. Sequenced material: peripheral blood, taken on day 0 of AZD1222 vaccination. The receptors shown here come from an adult in good health. Both conserved end residues are part of each CDR3. Each record gives: D gene, clone size, J gene, V gene, CDR3 DNA, CDR3 protein. A D gene is named only where the DNA matches it firmly. Clone size is not always given. Where it is, it says once, few, many or a class for expanded clones.

>TRBD1|NA|TRBJ1-3|TRBV19
TGTGCCAGTAGTCCTACGACAGGGACGGCAAACACCATATATTTT
CASSPTTGTANTIYF
>NA|NA|TRBJ1-6|TRBV5-1
TGCGCCAGCAGCTTGGAGGCAGCTGATAATTCACCCCTCCACTTT
CASSLEAADNSPLHF
>NA|NA|TRBJ1-1|TRBV30
TGTGCCTGGAGTAGGCAGGGAATGGTCATGAACACTGAAGCTTTCTTT
CAWSRQGMVMNTEAFF
>NA|NA|TRBJ1-5|TRBV3-1/TRBV3-2
TGTGCCAGCAGTCCGGACGGGGTCAATCAGCCCCAGCATTTT
CASSPDGVNQPQHF
>TRBD1|NA|TRBJ1-1|TRBV19
TGTGCCAGTAGTACCGGGACAGGGGCAATCAACACTGAAGCTTTCTTT
CASSTGTGAINTEAFF
>NA|NA|TRBJ1-5|TRBV19
TGTGCCAGTAGTATAGATGCGGGCAATCAGCCCCAGCATTTT
CASSIDAGNQPQHF
>NA|NA|TRBJ2-1|TRBV5-1
TGCGCCAGCAGCTTGGGGGCTCTAGTCGATGAGCAGTTCTTC
CASSLGALVDEQFF
>TRBD2|NA|TRBJ2-1|TRBV11-2
TGTGCCAGCAGCGCTTTTTTTGGACTAGCGGGAGGAGGAAATGAGCAGTTCTTC
CASSAFFGLAGGGNEQFF
>NA|few|TRBJ1-3|TRBV3-1/TRBV3-2
TGTGCCAGCAGCCAAGGACTCTCTGGAAACACCATATATTTT
CASSQGLSGNTIYF
>TRBD1|NA|TRBJ1-4|TRBV28
TGTGCCTCCTTCACAGGGGCACCCAATGAAAAACTGTTTTTT
CASFTGAPNEKLFF
>NA|NA|TRBJ2-1|TRBV5-4
TGTGCCAGCAGCTTGGCTGGCAGGGCTGGGTCCTACAATGAGCAGTTCTTC
CASSLAGRAGSYNEQFF
>TRBD1|NA|TRBJ1-2|TRBV7-9
TGTGCCAGCAGCTCAGGGACAGCAGCTAACTATGGCTACACCTTC
CASSSGTAANYGYTF
>NA|NA|TRBJ1-1|TRBV6-2/TRBV6-3
TGTGCCAGCAGCCTGGGGACTGAAGCTTTCTTT
CASSLGTEAFF
>NA|NA|TRBJ2-1|TRBV5-6
TGTGCCAGCAGCTTGCCTGCGAGCTCCTACAATGAGCAGTTCTTC
CASSLPASSYNEQFF
>NA|NA|TRBJ1-3|TRBV15
TGTGCCACCAGCAGAGATTTCGGATCTGGAAACACCATATATTTT
CATSRDFGSGNTIYF
>NA|NA|TRBJ1-1|TRBV5-4
TGTGCCAGCAGCTCTGGCGGGGGGCGACTGCTCATGAACACTGAAGCTTTCTTT
CASSSGGGRLLMNTEAFF
>TRBD1|NA|TRBJ2-7|TRBV11-2
TGTGCCAGCAGCTTAGCGGGACAGCCCGGGAACGAGCAGTACTTC
CASSLAGQPGNEQYF
>TRBD2|NA|TRBJ2-1|TRBV7-3
TGTGCCAGCAGCCCCAGACTAGCGGGACTCCTCAATGAGCAGTTCTTC
CASSPRLAGLLNEQFF
>NA|NA|TRBJ1-4|TRBV5-1
TGCGCCAGCAGCGAGGAAGCCCGTAATGAAAAACTGTTTTTT
CASSEEARNEKLFF
>NA|NA|TRBJ1-5|TRBV2
TGTGCCAGCAGTGAACGACAGTCAAATCAGCCCCAGCATTTT
CASSERQSNQPQHF
>NA|NA|TRBJ1-5|TRBV6-5
TGTGCCAGCAGTTACAGGGGTCGGAATCAGCCCCAGCATTTT
CASSYRGRNQPQHF
>NA|NA|TRBJ2-2|TRBV3-1/TRBV3-2
TGTGCCAGCACCGGAGGGGGGTACACCGGGGAGCTGTTTTTT
CASTGGGYTGELFF
>NA|NA|TRBJ1-6|TRBV3-1/TRBV3-2
TGTGCCAGCCGGGGGGAATGGAATTCACCCCTCCACTTT
CASRGEWNSPLHF
>TRBD1|once|TRBJ1-1|TRBV25-1
TGTGCCAGCAGTGAATGGCCACCGGGACAGGGGGCGAAGGCTGAAGCTTTCTTT
CASSEWPPGQGAKAEAFF
>NA|NA|TRBJ2-5|TRBV6-5
TGTGCCAGCCTTTTACGGGGCCCCACAACGGAGACCCAGTACTTC
CASLLRGPTTETQYF
>TRBD2|NA|TRBJ2-1|TRBV7-9
TGTGCCAGCAGCTTAGTATGGGCGGGAGAGGATTACAATGAGCAGTTCTTC
CASSLVWAGEDYNEQFF
>NA|NA|TRBJ1-1|TRBV4-1
TGCGCCAGCAGCCCTTACCTTGAGGGCAACACTGAAGCTTTCTTT
CASSPYLEGNTEAFF
>NA|NA|TRBJ2-5|TRBV5-1
TGCGCCAGCAGCCCCACCCTGGGGGGAGAGACCCAGTACTTC
CASSPTLGGETQYF
>NA|once|TRBJ2-7|TRBV3-1/TRBV3-2
TGTGCCAGCAGCCGAGAGGCCCTAGCCTCCTACGAGCAGTACTTC
CASSREALASYEQYF
>NA|NA|TRBJ2-7|TRBV6-2/TRBV6-3
TGTGCCAGCAGTTACGGCCCGCTTTACGAGCAGTACTTC
CASSYGPLYEQYF
>NA|NA|TRBJ1-4|TRBV3-1/TRBV3-2
TGTGCCAGCAGCCCCACCGGGAGGGGGATTGAAAAACTGTTTTTT
CASSPTGRGIEKLFF
>NA|NA|TRBJ2-7|TRBV30
TGTGCCTGGATCGTAAGGCCAGGACCGCACGAGCAGTACTTC
CAWIVRPGPHEQYF
>NA|NA|TRBJ1-2|TRBV5-4
TGTGCCAGCAGCTTGGTAGGCAGGATCCCCTATGGCTACACCTTC
CASSLVGRIPYGYTF
>NA|NA|TRBJ1-5|TRBV24-1
TGTGCCACCAGTGATTCCCTGAGGGGCAATCAGCCCCAGCATTTT
CATSDSLRGNQPQHF
>TRBD2|NA|TRBJ2-2|TRBV5-6
TGTGCCAGCAGCCGGCGGGGACTAGCGGGAGCTAGGAGCACCGGGGAGCTGTTTTTT
CASSRRGLAGARSTGELFF
>TRBD2|NA|TRBJ2-5|TRBV6-5
TGTGCCAGCAGCCCCAGTGGCGGGAGATTGGAGACCCAGTACTTC
CASSPSGGRLETQYF
>NA|few|TRBJ1-1|TRBV3-1/TRBV3-2
TGTGCCAGCAGCCAAGGTACAGGAATTCGGGCTTTCTTT
CASSQGTGIRAFF
>TRBD1|NA|TRBJ1-2|TRBV11-1
TGTGCCAGCAGCTTAGCAAGGGGGGGCCAGGGGGTCTATGGCTACACCTTC
CASSLARGGQGVYGYTF
>TRBD2|NA|TRBJ2-2|TRBV7-6
TGTGCCAGCAGCTTAGTGGGACTATCCTTCGCGAACACCGGGGAGCTGTTTTTT
CASSLVGLSFANTGELFF
>NA|NA|TRBJ1-2|TRBV6-5
TGTGCCAGCAGTTCGGCGACCAGGGGTTCAGGCTACACCTTC
CASSSATRGSGYTF
>TRBD1|NA|TRBJ1-1|TRBV19
TGTGCCAGTAGTCCAATAACAGGGGGCGGCACTGAAGCTTTCTTT
CASSPITGGGTEAFF
>NA|NA|TRBJ1-6|TRBV19
TGTGCCAGTAGTATGGGGCGTCCCAATTCACCCCTCCACTTT
CASSMGRPNSPLHF
>TRBD2|once|TRBJ2-5|TRBV10-3
TGTGCCATCAGTGGGACTAGCGGGGGGGCCCCAGAGACCCAGTACTTC
CAISGTSGGAPETQYF
>NA|NA|TRBJ1-4|TRBV7-2
TGTGCCAGCAGCTTAGCCCCAGGGATTAATGAAAAACTGTTTTTT
CASSLAPGINEKLFF
>TRBD1|NA|TRBJ1-1|TRBV9
TGTGCCAGCAGCCTTTCGACAGGGCAATTAGACACTGAAGCTTTCTTT
CASSLSTGQLDTEAFF
>NA|NA|TRBJ1-2|TRBV27
TGTGCCAGCAGTTTATGGGGCTCTAACTATGGCTACACCTTC
CASSLWGSNYGYTF
>NA|NA|TRBJ2-2|TRBV19
TGTGCCAGTATCAGGGGACCGAACACCGGGGAGCTGTTTTTT
CASIRGPNTGELFF
>TRBD1|NA|TRBJ1-2|TRBV6-5
TGTGCCAGCAGCCCGGGACAGGCAAACTATGGCTACACCTTC
CASSPGQANYGYTF
>TRBD1|NA|TRBJ2-7|TRBV7-2
TGTGCCAGCAGCAACACAGGGGTCTACGAGCAGTACTTC
CASSNTGVYEQYF
>NA|NA|TRBJ1-5|TRBV6-4
TGTGCCAGCAGTGAACAGGGTGGCAATCAGCCCCAGCATTTT
CASSEQGGNQPQHF
>NA|few|TRBJ2-7|TRBV5-1
TGCGCCAGCAGCTTGGCTCCGGGCGGGATCTACGAGCAGTACTTC
CASSLAPGGIYEQYF
>NA|NA|TRBJ2-1|TRBV2
TGTGCCAGCAGCCGGGGGTACAATGAGCAGTTCTTC
CASSRGYNEQFF
>NA|once|TRBJ1-5|TRBV19
TGTGCCAGTAGTACCCCTTGGGGGGGCAATCAGCCCCAGCATTTT
CASSTPWGGNQPQHF
>NA|NA|TRBJ2-1|TRBV7-8
TGTGCCAGCAGCCCTCTACCCCCGGGGTCTGCTTACAATGAGCAGTTCTTC
CASSPLPPGSAYNEQFF
>TRBD1|NA|TRBJ2-2|TRBV2
TGTGCCAGCAGGGGACAGGGGAACACCGGGGAGCTGTTTTTT
CASRGQGNTGELFF